These 11 T cell receptor beta chains originate from one sample sequenced in a study of cytomegalovirus exposure and HLA in healthy donors. The PCR made use of 60 Vbeta and 13 Jbeta primers. Generated by immunoSEQ multiplex PCR, the TCRdb table keeps only in-frame clones and is missing some. The sample yields 110,000 or so clones, about 77% seen once. The sample taken for sequencing was PBMCs. Receptor source: a woman aged 25 to 39 in good health and CMV-seropositive.

V is TRBV19 and J is TRBJ1-4, with D uncertain. Looked up from germline, CDR1 is LNHDA and CDR2 is SQIVND (reference sequence). The CDR3 is 16 amino acids. V gave up 2 bases and J gave up 6 bases, with 16 bases separating them. In nucleotides, the CDR3 is TGTGCCAGTAGTATAAAAGGAAATGTACGGGATGAAAAACTGTTTTTT. Translation gives CASSIKGNVRDEKLFF.

In its sample, this clone was seen once. This chain connects TRBV5-1 to TRBJ2-1; 13 bases are shared with TRBD2. Germline V lookup: CDR1 SGHRS, CDR2 YFSETQ. J was trimmed by 1 base and V by 5 bases; bases with no gene match: 9. The CDR3 extends over 18 amino acids. The CDR3 reads CASRGTSGDTGSYNEQFF. The CDR3 DNA sequence: TGCGCCAGCAGGGGGACTAGCGGGGACACTGGGTCCTACAATGAGCAGTTCTTC.

The chain joins TRBV5-1 to TRBJ2-7; 13 positions agree with TRBD2. The CDR3 length is 15 residues. Looked up from germline, CDR1 is SGHRS and CDR2 is YFSETQ. The V gene end was trimmed by 0 bases and the J gene end by 3 bases; junction bases not matched to a gene: 0. In DNA form, the CDR3 reads TGCGCCAGCAGCTTGGGACTAGCGGGAGGCTACGAGCAGTACTTC. Amino acids: CASSLGLAGGYEQYF.

Regarding this clone: This specimen includes other DNA sequences encoding the same CDR3. This rearrangement joins TRBV6-6 to TRBJ1-1; 8 nucleotides align to TRBD1. The CDR3 loop spans 13 amino acids. The V gene's germline CDR1 is MNHNY and CDR2 SVGAGI (reference sequence). V lost 5 bases to trimming and J lost 1 base; unmatched junction nucleotides: 0. CDR3 loop: CASSGQGNTEAFF. CDR3 DNA sequence: TGTGCCAGCAGTGGACAGGGGAACACTGAAGCTTTCTTT.

The chain links TRBV9 to TRBJ2-7, with 10 nucleotides matching TRBD2. This CDR3 comprises 15 residues. Germline-derived CDR1 and CDR2 are SGDLS and YYNGEE. The trim removed 2 bases at V and 2 bases at J, leaving 4 bases unmatched. CDR3 sequence: CASSVTSGNTYEQYF. The CDR3 region has the DNA TGTGCCAGCAGCGTCACTAGCGGGAACACCTACGAGCAGTACTTC.

The chain links TRBV6-1 to TRBJ1-1; D is possibly TRBD1 (6 bases). Germline V gene lookup returns CDR1 MNHNS and CDR2 SASEGT. Trimming cost V 2 bases and J 1 base, with 17 bases left between them. The CDR3 covers 17 residues. The CDR3 nucleotides read TGTGCCAGCAGTGAACAGGGGCTGGGTAGCTGGAACACTGAAGCTTTCTTT. Its translation: CASSEQGLGSWNTEAFF.

This rearrangement joins TRBV18 to TRBJ2-7; a possible D gene is TRBD1 (6 bases). Trimming pared 2 bases from V and 0 bases from J, leaving 11 bases between. The CDR3 spans 15 residues. CDR1 is KGHSH, CDR2 LQKENI, per germline. The CDR3 coding sequence is TGTGCCAGCTCACCAGGGGGCGGAAGCTCCTACGAGCAGTACTTC. It translates to CASSPGGGSSYEQYF.

The chain joins TRBV4-2 to TRBJ1-5; D is unclear. CDR1 is LGHNA, CDR2 YNFKEQ, per germline. This CDR3 is built from 15 residues. V lost 2 bases and J lost 9, with 17 bases in between. This chain's CDR3 is CASSQPRAEQGPQHF. CDR3 in DNA: TGTGCCAGCAGCCAACCTCGTGCGGAGCAAGGGCCCCAGCATTTT.

This sequence joins TRBV2 and TRBJ2-1; TRBD1 agrees at 9 bases. CDR1 is SNHLY, CDR2 FYNNEI, per germline. The V gene end was trimmed by 8 bases and the J gene end by 7 bases; junction bases not matched to a gene: 12. The CDR3 covers 15 residues. In DNA, the CDR3 is TGTGCCAGCTCGCGAGAGGGACAGGGTGTAAATGAGCAGTTCTTC. This translates into CASSREGQGVNEQFF.

This sequence joins TRBV5-4 and TRBJ2-5; the match to TRBD2 covers 14 bases. Germline CDR1 and CDR2: SGHNT and YYREEE (reference sequence). This CDR3 region has 16 residues. V shed 4 bases and J 3 bases; nucleotides not matched to a gene: 5. In DNA form, the CDR3 reads TGTGCCAGCAGCCAAGGACTAGCGGGAGGTGAAGAGACCCAGTACTTC. As protein: CASSQGLAGGEETQYF.

This chain connects TRBV6-4 to TRBJ2-3, with TRBD1 identical over 11 bases. This CDR3 contains 14 residues. Germline CDR1 reads MRHNA; CDR2 reads SNTAGT. V shed 5 bases, J shed 5 bases, and the junction held 3 bases outside the gene matches. The CDR3 sequence is CASSPGQGGDTQYF. The CDR3 coding sequence is TGTGCCAGCAGTCCGGGACAGGGGGGAGATACGCAGTATTTT.